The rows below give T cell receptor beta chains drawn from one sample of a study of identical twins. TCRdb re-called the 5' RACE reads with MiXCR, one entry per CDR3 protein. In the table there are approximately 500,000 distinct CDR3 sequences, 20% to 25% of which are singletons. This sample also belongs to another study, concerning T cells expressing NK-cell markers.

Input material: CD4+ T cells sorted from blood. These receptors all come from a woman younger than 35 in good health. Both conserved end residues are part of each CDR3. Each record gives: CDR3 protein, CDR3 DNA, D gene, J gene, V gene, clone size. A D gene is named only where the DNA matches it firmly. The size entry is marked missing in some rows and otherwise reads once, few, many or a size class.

cdr3_aa: CASRSTGSGYNEQFF
cdr3_nt: TGTGCCAGCAGGTCAACAGGGTCGGGTTACAATGAGCAGTTCTTC
d_call: -
j_call: TRBJ2-1
v_call: TRBV7-9
clone_size: -

cdr3_aa: CASSQAYGADYGYTF
cdr3_nt: TGTGCCAGCAGCCAGGCCTACGGAGCCGACTATGGCTACACCTTC
d_call: -
j_call: TRBJ1-2
v_call: TRBV7-9
clone_size: -

cdr3_aa: CSVSNLETSGSYNEQFF
cdr3_nt: TGCAGCGTTTCTAATCTCGAGACTAGCGGTTCGTACAATGAGCAGTTCTTC
d_call: TRBD2
j_call: TRBJ2-1
v_call: TRBV29-1
clone_size: -

cdr3_aa: CASSFETSGRFAEQFF
cdr3_nt: TGTGCCAGCAGTTTCGAGACTAGCGGGAGGTTCGCCGAGCAGTTCTTC
d_call: TRBD2
j_call: TRBJ2-1
v_call: TRBV6-5
clone_size: -

cdr3_aa: CSARDKAGSETQYF
cdr3_nt: TGCAGTGCTAGAGATAAAGCGGGGTCAGAGACCCAGTACTTC
d_call: TRBD2
j_call: TRBJ2-5
v_call: TRBV20-1
clone_size: -

cdr3_aa: CSAREFSGANVLTF
cdr3_nt: TGCAGTGCTAGAGAGTTCTCTGGGGCCAACGTCCTGACTTTC
d_call: -
j_call: TRBJ2-6
v_call: TRBV20-1
clone_size: -

cdr3_aa: CASSYHGGGNSPLHF
cdr3_nt: TGTGCCAGCAGTTATCACGGGGGCGGTAATTCACCCCTCCACTTT
d_call: -
j_call: TRBJ1-6
v_call: TRBV12-3/TRBV12-4
clone_size: few

cdr3_aa: CASSQTPNSGANVLTF
cdr3_nt: TGTGCCAGCTCGCAAACACCAAACTCTGGGGCCAACGTCCTGACTTTC
d_call: -
j_call: TRBJ2-6
v_call: TRBV18
clone_size: -

cdr3_aa: CASSQVLTTYEQYF
cdr3_nt: TGTGCCAGCAGCCAAGTGCTCACCACCTACGAGCAGTACTTC
d_call: -
j_call: TRBJ2-7
v_call: TRBV3-1
clone_size: few

cdr3_aa: CAISESRPQGPGELFF
cdr3_nt: TGTGCCATCAGTGAGTCTAGGCCTCAAGGACCCGGGGAGCTGTTTTTT
d_call: -
j_call: TRBJ2-2
v_call: TRBV10-3
clone_size: -

cdr3_aa: CSGEKAGGPEETQYF
cdr3_nt: TGCAGCGGGGAGAAGGCGGGAGGGCCAGAGGAGACCCAGTACTTC
d_call: TRBD2
j_call: TRBJ2-5
v_call: TRBV29-1
clone_size: few

cdr3_aa: CSVEGASGVTDTQYF
cdr3_nt: TGCAGCGTTGAAGGTGCTAGCGGGGTCACAGATACGCAGTATTTT
d_call: TRBD2
j_call: TRBJ2-3
v_call: TRBV29-1
clone_size: -

cdr3_aa: CASSFGQFEAFF
cdr3_nt: TGTGCCAGCTCATTCGGACAGTTTGAAGCTTTCTTT
d_call: -
j_call: TRBJ1-1
v_call: TRBV18
clone_size: -

cdr3_aa: CSGSRSGSSDTQYF
cdr3_nt: TGCAGCGGGAGTAGGAGCGGGAGCTCAGATACGCAGTATTTT
d_call: TRBD2
j_call: TRBJ2-3
v_call: TRBV29-1
clone_size: -

cdr3_aa: CSAAPNLAYNEQFF
cdr3_nt: TGCAGCGCTGCTCCGAACCTAGCTTACAATGAGCAGTTCTTC
d_call: -
j_call: TRBJ2-1
v_call: TRBV29-1
clone_size: -

cdr3_aa: CASGPIGEENSPLHF
cdr3_nt: TGTGCCAGCGGGCCGATCGGAGAGGAGAATTCACCCCTCCACTTT
d_call: -
j_call: TRBJ1-6
v_call: TRBV7-9
clone_size: many

cdr3_aa: CASSLDWDSYEQYF
cdr3_nt: TGTGCCAGCAGCTTAGATTGGGACTCCTACGAGCAGTACTTC
d_call: -
j_call: TRBJ2-7
v_call: TRBV7-2
clone_size: -

cdr3_aa: CASSLPVGSGSLSYNEQFF
cdr3_nt: TGTGCCAGCAGCCTCCCGGTCGGTAGCGGGAGTTTATCCTACAATGAGCAGTTCTTC
d_call: TRBD2
j_call: TRBJ2-1
v_call: TRBV11-2
clone_size: -

cdr3_aa: CASSPILKGGEGYTF
cdr3_nt: TGTGCCAGCAGCCCGATTTTGAAGGGAGGAGAGGGCTACACCTTC
d_call: -
j_call: TRBJ1-2
v_call: TRBV7-8
clone_size: few

cdr3_aa: CASSAGTSGGSYQETQYF
cdr3_nt: TGTGCCAGCAGCGCGGGGACTAGCGGGGGGTCTTACCAAGAGACCCAGTACTTC
d_call: TRBD2
j_call: TRBJ2-5
v_call: TRBV9
clone_size: -

cdr3_aa: CASYEAGGPTGELFF
cdr3_nt: TGTGCCAGCTACGAAGCGGGAGGGCCCACCGGGGAGCTGTTTTTT
d_call: TRBD2
j_call: TRBJ2-2
v_call: TRBV12-3/TRBV12-4
clone_size: -

cdr3_aa: CASGGQDWDTQYF
cdr3_nt: TGCGCCAGCGGGGGACAGGATTGGGATACGCAGTATTTT
d_call: TRBD1
j_call: TRBJ2-3
v_call: TRBV5-1
clone_size: -

cdr3_aa: CASSLQGTATEAFF
cdr3_nt: TGTGCCAGCAGCTTACAGGGGACGGCCACTGAAGCTTTCTTT
d_call: -
j_call: TRBJ1-1
v_call: TRBV7-9
clone_size: few

cdr3_aa: CASSEYRGQEAFF
cdr3_nt: TGTGCCAGCAGTGAATACAGGGGACAAGAAGCTTTCTTT
d_call: -
j_call: TRBJ1-1
v_call: TRBV25-1
clone_size: -

cdr3_aa: CASSFHLADYTDTQYF
cdr3_nt: TGTGCCAGCAGCTTTCATCTGGCAGACTACACAGATACGCAGTATTTT
d_call: -
j_call: TRBJ2-3
v_call: TRBV7-2
clone_size: -

cdr3_aa: CSAQRGRTDTQYF
cdr3_nt: TGCAGCGCCCAGCGGGGCCGCACAGATACGCAGTATTTT
d_call: TRBD2
j_call: TRBJ2-3
v_call: TRBV29-1
clone_size: -

cdr3_aa: CSVEGGTSGSQNEQFF
cdr3_nt: TGCAGCGTTGAAGGAGGGACTAGCGGGAGCCAGAATGAGCAGTTCTTC
d_call: TRBD2
j_call: TRBJ2-1
v_call: TRBV29-1
clone_size: few

cdr3_aa: CSARGGKGLDKLNEQFF
cdr3_nt: TGCAGTGCTAGAGGGGGTAAGGGATTGGACAAACTAAATGAGCAGTTCTTC
d_call: -
j_call: TRBJ2-1
v_call: TRBV20-1
clone_size: -

cdr3_aa: CASSLMGDSGANVLTF
cdr3_nt: TGTGCCAGCAGCTTAATGGGGGACTCTGGGGCCAACGTCCTGACTTTC
d_call: -
j_call: TRBJ2-6
v_call: TRBV7-3
clone_size: -

cdr3_aa: CSASPISGNSYEQYF
cdr3_nt: TGCAGTGCTAGTCCTATTAGCGGGAATTCCTACGAGCAGTACTTC
d_call: TRBD2
j_call: TRBJ2-7
v_call: TRBV20-1
clone_size: few

cdr3_aa: CASSFGRVSQETQYF
cdr3_nt: TGTGCCAGCAGTTTCGGACGGGTATCCCAAGAGACCCAGTACTTC
d_call: -
j_call: TRBJ2-5
v_call: TRBV6-2/TRBV6-3
clone_size: -

cdr3_aa: CASRPGTGAREQYF
cdr3_nt: TGCGCCAGCAGACCCGGGACAGGGGCTCGCGAGCAGTACTTC
d_call: TRBD1
j_call: TRBJ2-7
v_call: TRBV10-2
clone_size: -

cdr3_aa: CSAMGLAGAETQYF
cdr3_nt: TGCAGTGCTATGGGACTAGCGGGAGCAGAGACCCAGTACTTC
d_call: TRBD2
j_call: TRBJ2-5
v_call: TRBV20-1
clone_size: few

cdr3_aa: CASSRPSRHEQFF
cdr3_nt: TGTGCCAGCAGTAGGCCCAGCAGGCATGAGCAGTTCTTC
d_call: -
j_call: TRBJ2-1
v_call: TRBV12-3/TRBV12-4
clone_size: -

cdr3_aa: CASSPRSYEQYF
cdr3_nt: TGTGCCAGCAGCCCGCGGTCCTACGAGCAGTACTTC
d_call: -
j_call: TRBJ2-7
v_call: TRBV7-9
clone_size: few

cdr3_aa: CSASVGLADAYEQYF
cdr3_nt: TGCAGTGCTAGCGTCGGACTAGCGGACGCCTACGAGCAGTACTTC
d_call: TRBD2
j_call: TRBJ2-7
v_call: TRBV20-1
clone_size: -

cdr3_aa: CASSSGLAGTTDTQYF
cdr3_nt: TGTGCCAGCAGTTCGGGACTAGCGGGGACCACAGATACGCAGTATTTT
d_call: TRBD2
j_call: TRBJ2-3
v_call: TRBV12-3/TRBV12-4
clone_size: -

cdr3_aa: CASSQVVQQETQYF
cdr3_nt: TGTGCCAGCAGCCAAGTTGTCCAGCAAGAGACCCAGTACTTC
d_call: -
j_call: TRBJ2-5
v_call: TRBV3-1
clone_size: -

cdr3_aa: CASSHFYEQYF
cdr3_nt: TGCGCCAGCAGTCATTTCTACGAGCAGTACTTC
d_call: -
j_call: TRBJ2-7
v_call: TRBV23-1
clone_size: -

cdr3_aa: CASSFSGQSYSPLHF
cdr3_nt: TGTGCCAGCAGTTTTTCGGGACAGTCATATTCACCCCTCCACTTT
d_call: TRBD1
j_call: TRBJ1-6
v_call: TRBV27
clone_size: many

cdr3_aa: CATSREQGPYNEQFF
cdr3_nt: TGTGCCACCAGCAGAGAACAGGGTCCCTACAATGAGCAGTTCTTC
d_call: -
j_call: TRBJ2-1
v_call: TRBV15
clone_size: many

cdr3_aa: CASSLWASGGSYEQYF
cdr3_nt: TGTGCCAGCAGCTTATGGGCTAGCGGGGGATCCTACGAGCAGTACTTC
d_call: TRBD2
j_call: TRBJ2-7
v_call: TRBV11-2
clone_size: few

cdr3_aa: CASSPPATQETQYF
cdr3_nt: TGCGCCAGCAGCCCACCCGCTACCCAAGAGACCCAGTACTTC
d_call: -
j_call: TRBJ2-5
v_call: TRBV5-1
clone_size: few

cdr3_aa: CASSYGRAANYGYTF
cdr3_nt: TGTGCCAGCAGTTACGGGAGGGCAGCTAACTATGGCTACACCTTC
d_call: -
j_call: TRBJ1-2
v_call: TRBV6-5
clone_size: -